This T cell receptor beta chain was recorded in a study of T cells after yellow fever vaccination. Germline CDR1 is SGHRS and CDR2 is YFSETQ. V was shortened by 4 bases and J by 7 bases, with 24 bases between the two germline ends. The CDR3 has 18 residues. This clonotype was counted ten times or more. TCRdb used MiXCR to reprocess the 5' RACE reads, holding one entry per CDR3 protein. The sample carries around 230,000 distinct CDR3 sequences, 5.5% to 8.5% recorded once. This sequence joins TRBV5-1 and TRBJ1-6; D is perhaps TRBD1 (5 bases). The TCR comes from a man under 40 who received the YFV17D yellow fever vaccine. The sample here was CD4+ T cells sorted from PBMCs, taken on the day of the yellow fever booster vaccination. The CDR3 DNA is TGCGCCAGCAGCGACCCCATTCTGATGACAGACCGAAATTCACCCCTCCACTTT. Its protein is CASSDPILMTDRNSPLHF.